The 18 T cell receptor beta chains below were found in one sample sequenced in a study of shared clonotypes between healthy human individuals (dated by TCRdb to between 2020 and 2021). Library preparation used the immunoSEQ multiplex PCR assay. TCRdb retrieved this table from immuneACCESS and kept in-frame rearrangements only. Not all clones are present; in checked studies, unresolved V genes account for under half, and no reason is known for the remainder. This sample lists roughly 590,000 clones; nearly 97% were detected once. Of the sample, about 0.11% is held by the ten largest clones. For the CD8 naive samples, CD45RO-negative cells were positively selected for CCR7, yielding a CD45RA+CCR7+ population from which TemRA cells were excluded. The specimen sequenced was naive CD8+ T cells sorted from blood. The cell subset or site label here, explained by the study, means: CD45RA+CCR7+. These receptors all come from a woman in her 30s in good health.

The chain links TRBV7-9 to TRBJ2-1; unclear D gene. The CDR3 totals 16 residues. Trimming removed 5 bases from V and 0 bases from J, with 14 bases in between. Per the germline V gene, CDR1 is SEHNR and CDR2 is FQNEAQ (reference sequence). This CDR3 reads CASSQYQDNSYNEQFF. DNA for the CDR3: TGTGCCAGCAGCCAATATCAGGATAACTCCTACAATGAGCAGTTCTTC.

Comments on this clone: Other DNA sequences in this specimen translate into the identical CDR3. The chain couples TRBV6-1 to TRBJ2-7; 8 bases are shared with TRBD1. Germline CDR1 MNHNS, CDR2 SASEGT. The CDR3 contains 14 residues. J was trimmed by 3 bases and V by 1 base; bases with no gene match: 2. CDR3 protein: CASSEVGQGYEQYF. The CDR3 nucleotides read TGTGCCAGCAGTGAAGTAGGACAGGGCTACGAGCAGTACTTC.

In its sample, this clone was seen once. The V and J genes are TRBV27 and TRBJ1-1; D is undetermined. There are 13 residues in the CDR3. V lost 9 bases to trimming and J lost 1 base, with 12 bases between them. Germline V gene lookup returns CDR1 MNHEY and CDR2 SMNVEV (reference sequence). The CDR3 spells CASRTQGNTEAFF. Here the CDR3 DNA reads TGTGCCAGTCGGACGCAAGGGAACACTGAAGCTTTCTTT.

The CDR3 DNA reads TGTGCCAGCAGTTACGTCGGAGCGATACAAGAGACCCAGTACTTC. Protein sequence: CASSYVGAIQETQYF. The V call is TRBV6-5, the J call TRBJ2-5; D uncertain. V was shortened by 2 bases and J by 2 bases, with 12 bases between the two germline ends. The CDR3 is 15 residues long. Germline V lookup: CDR1 MNHEY, CDR2 SVGAGI.

V and J are TRBV7-6 and TRBJ1-1; no reliable D call. The CDR3 extends over 13 amino acids. The V gene's germline CDR1 is SGHVS and CDR2 FNYEAQ. Trimming shortened V by 4 bases and J by 5 bases, and 11 bases separated the two germline ends. The CDR3 loop is CASSSTKGTEAFF. The DNA for the CDR3 is TGTGCCAGCAGCTCGACGAAAGGGACTGAAGCTTTCTTT.

Only a few counts were recorded for this clone. The chain employs TRBV2 and TRBJ1-3; D not resolved. Germline V gene data show CDR1 as SNHLY and CDR2 as FYNNEI. The CDR3 runs 14 residues. Trimming removed 7 bases at V and 3 bases at J, with 13 bases between. This CDR3 is CASTSPILGNTIYF. Here the CDR3 DNA reads TGTGCCAGCACCTCGCCGATCCTTGGAAACACCATATATTTT.

CDR3 amino acids: CASSSAGLTNTGELFF. The DNA for the CDR3 is TGTGCCAGCAGCTCGGCGGGACTAACGAACACCGGGGAGCTGTTTTTT. The chain uses TRBV7-8 and TRBJ2-2; 7 nucleotides match TRBD2. CDR1 SGHVS and CDR2 FQNEAQ come from the germline V gene. This CDR3 is built from 16 residues. The trim removed 4 bases at V and 0 bases at J, leaving 5 bases unmatched.

This clone was found a few times. DNA of the CDR3: TGTGCCAGCAGGACAGGACCGAACACTGAAGCTTTCTTT. Protein: CASRTGPNTEAFF. The chain links TRBV6-4 to TRBJ1-1; D is perhaps TRBD1 (6 bases). In germline, CDR1 is MRHNA, CDR2 SNTAGT. Trimming removed 6 bases from V and 1 base from J, with 9 bases in between. CDR3 length equals 13 residues.

The chain has TRBV27 and TRBJ1-4, with D possibly being TRBD1 (5 bases). Germline V lookup: CDR1 MNHEY, CDR2 SMNVEV (reference sequence). CDR3 length equals 15 residues. Trimming took off 0 bases at V and 7 bases at J, with 12 bases between the two ends. In DNA form, the CDR3 reads TGTGCCAGCAGTTTATCGCGAGCAGGGAGTGAAAAACTGTTTTTT. It yields the protein CASSLSRAGSEKLFF.

The gene calls are TRBV5-1 and TRBJ2-5; TRBD1 agrees at 12 bases. The junction had 4 bases not matched to a gene; V was cut back by 5 bases and J by 5 bases. Germline V CDR1 and CDR2: SGHRS, YFSETQ. CDR3 length equals 14 residues. The DNA of the CDR3 is TGCGCCAGCAGGGGGACAGGGGGCTATGAGACCCAGTACTTC. Protein product: CASRGTGGYETQYF.

This chain joins TRBV7-6 and TRBJ2-7; 7 bases are shared with TRBD1. Trimming removed 4 bases from V and 3 bases from J; junction bases left unmatched: 3. Germline CDR1 SGHVS, CDR2 FNYEAQ. This CDR3 contains 13 residues. The CDR3 DNA is TGTGCCAGCAGCTCCAACAGGGGCTACGAGCAGTACTTC. Translating gives CASSSNRGYEQYF.

J is TRBJ1-5 and V is TRBV19; a possible D gene is TRBD1 (5 bases). Trimming removed 6 bases at V and 9 bases at J, with 27 bases between. The CDR3 sequence is 17 residues long. Germline V gene sequence: CDR1 LNHDA, CDR2 SQIVND (reference sequence). CDR3 region: CASSYILPSGDGSPQHF. CDR3 in DNA: TGTGCCAGTAGCTATATCCTCCCATCGGGGGATGGATCGCCCCAGCATTTT.

This sequence joins TRBV2 and TRBJ1-6; the D is unclear. There are 14 residues in the CDR3. Trimming took off 1 base at V and 4 bases at J, with 5 bases between the two ends. The germline CDR1 and CDR2 sequences are SNHLY and FYNNEI. The CDR3 DNA sequence: TGTGCCAGCAGTGAAGGTCTATATAATTCACCCCTCCACTTT. Its protein product is CASSEGLYNSPLHF.

This chain joins TRBV2 and TRBJ1-4, with D uncertain. Per the germline V gene, CDR1 is SNHLY and CDR2 is FYNNEI. The CDR3 contains 16 residues. Trimming left V 1 base short and J 6 bases short, with 15 bases between. This CDR3 reads CASSEEEAGNDEKLFF. In DNA, the CDR3 is TGTGCCAGCAGTGAAGAAGAGGCTGGGAACGATGAAAAACTGTTTTTT.

Turning to this clone: Other DNA sequences in this specimen translate into the identical CDR3. The chain is built from TRBV28 and TRBJ1-5, with 8 bases aligning to TRBD1. The germline CDR1 and CDR2 sequences are MDHEN and SYDVKM. V was pared by 4 bases and J by 1 base, with 0 bases of the junction left unmatched. The CDR3 is made up of 14 amino acids. DNA for the CDR3: TGTGCCAGCAGTTGGACAGGGAGCAATCAGCCCCAGCATTTT. The encoded protein is CASSWTGSNQPQHF. The complete variable domain, with remaining parts taken from reference TRBV28 and TRBJ1-5, reads DVKVTQSSRYLVKRTGEKVFLECVQDMDHENMFWYRQDPGLGLRLIYFSYDVKMKEKGDIPEGYSVSREKKERFSLILESASTNQTSMYLCASSWTGSNQPQHFGDGTRLSIL.

The V call is TRBV10-1, the J call TRBJ2-2; TRBD1 matches 11 bases. The V and J ends lost 1 base and 4 bases, in that order; junction bases with no gene match: 8. CDR1 and CDR2 from the germline V gene are WNHNN and SYGVQD (reference sequence). This CDR3 has 18 amino acids. The CDR3 spells CASSEFEHGTGGTGELFF. For the CDR3, the DNA is TGCGCCAGCAGTGAGTTCGAGCATGGGACAGGGGGCACCGGGGAGCTGTTTTTT.

The chain employs TRBV6-5 and TRBJ2-5; D not certain. V lost 2 bases to trimming and J lost 5 bases, with 15 bases between them. The CDR3 contains 15 residues. The germline V gene has CDR1 MNHEY and CDR2 SVGAGI. The CDR3: CASSYGQATVETQYF. CDR3 coding DNA: TGTGCCAGCAGTTACGGGCAGGCGACGGTGGAGACCCAGTACTTC.

The rearrangement joins TRBV29-1 to TRBJ1-2; 7 positions match TRBD1. Germline loops: CDR1 SQVTM, CDR2 ANQGSEA. This CDR3 has 13 amino acids. J gave up 3 bases and V 7 bases, and 8 bases lay outside the gene matches. The CDR3 sequence is CSEDRVGDYGYTF. As DNA, the CDR3 is TGCAGCGAAGACAGGGTAGGGGACTATGGCTACACCTTC.